Listed here is a single T cell receptor beta chain. Its antigen is unknown. Base qualities are not recorded, but no much larger clone differs from it by a single base. This sample was taken from a study of blood T cell repertoires in COVID-19 (TCRdb year 2020). A note on the overall study: Samples covering the acute and convalescent phases of COVID-19 were provided by collaborators in the United States, Italy and Spain. The prospective study material was composed of cDNA or gDNA derived from T cells, B-cell-depleted T cells, or PBMCs. Deeply sampled blood TCRbeta repertoires from subjects exposed to, actively infected with, or recovered from COVID-19 were included in the dataset. A freely available public database, intended as a resource for researchers studying the immune response to SARS-CoV-2, is where the repertoires were released. The samples were drawn from the first 160 participants of the ongoing ImmuneRACE study and from some 1,300 subjects provided by 6 global collaborators. A de-identified subject ID, COVID-19 status, age in years and sex were almost always included in the sample metadata. Where available, HLA class I and class II types were taken from metadata supplied by the sample provider and were not determined by assay-based typing.

Enrolling through a virtual design, the prospective study's participants ranged in age from roughly 18 to 100 years and lived across about two dozen United States geographic areas. Cohort assignment in the prospective study relied on participant-reported clinical history from a screening survey and a study questionnaire. ImmuneRACE Cohort 3 recovered participants were defined by two consecutive negative NP/OP PCR tests, healthcare professional clearance, or symptom resolution. Each participant in the prospective study had whole blood, serum and a nasopharyngeal or oropharyngeal swab collected by mobile phlebotomists. Over a roughly 2-month period, participants in the prospective study had the option of providing additional blood draws and questionnaires. Prospective study blood samples were shipped either frozen or at room temperature before DNA extraction. Trimming takes 8 bases from V and 4 bases from J, and the germline ends sit 20 bases apart. The CDR3 holds 15 amino acids from the cysteine to the phenylalanine. The CDR3 DNA has 45 bases and is translated from base 1. CDR1 and CDR2 (SGHTA, FQGTGA) derive from the germline V gene.

TCRbeta CDR3 regions were amplified from genomic DNA using the immunoSEQ Assay, a bias-controlled multiplex PCR. As for the original processing: The number of nucleated cells in each sample was estimated from the amplification of reference gene primers within the assay. Sequence reads were collapsed and filtered to measure the absolute abundance of every unique TCRbeta CDR3 rearrangement. Productive Simpson clonality was computed per sample as the square root of Simpson's diversity index over productive rearrangements. TCRdb's version of the immuneACCESS table is confined to in-frame rearrangements and falls short of the full clone set. An unresolved V gene accounts for under half of the shortfall where checked; the remainder is of unknown origin. For V, J and clone size, that table is used; D and trimming come from the DNA. This sample lists about 410,000 clones; less than 95% were detected once. The ten largest clonotypes hold more than 0.55% of the sample.

Results and caveats for the whole study, not just this receptor: The quantity of clinical and demographic metadata differed by source and by participant and was supplied without curation.

This sequence was found in a man between 18 and 29 years old who had recovered from COVID-19. Here the chain combines TRBV7-3 and TRBJ2-5; perhaps TRBD2 is the D gene, with 6 bases matching. The sequenced sample was PBMCs or T cells enriched from blood (not recorded which). The CDR3 protein sequence reads: CASSPGGRETETQYF. The DNA is TGTGCCAGCTCTCCCGGGGGTCGGGAGACAGAGACCCAGTACTTC.